This record covers a single TCR beta chain. Its target antigen remains unknown. No per-base quality is available; no much larger clone lies one base away. The data derive from a study of post-analysis software for immune sequencing data (dated by TCRdb to the mid-2010s). Some background on the complete study: Disease courses on record covered relapsing-remitting, secondary progressive and progressive-relapsing multiple sclerosis, though some patients had no subtype annotation. A subset of samples was prepared in parallel using single-end sample barcoding, then pooled and co-amplified after Illumina adapter ligation. The patient repertoires were compared against approximately eleven previously published healthy control repertoires obtained from donors aged about 6 to 28 years.

To demonstrate the VDJtools post-analysis software, the study profiled TCR beta repertoires from the peripheral blood of 10 to 15 young patients with multiple sclerosis. The multiple sclerosis patients were children and adolescents ranging in age from roughly 6 to 15 years. Deletion took 3 bases off V and 0 bases off J, with a span of 0 bases between the germline ends. Taken from cysteine to phenylalanine, the CDR3 has 12 residues. Only the CDR3 region is kept as DNA, spanning 36 bases read in frame from base 1. As encoded in the germline V gene (reference sequence), CDR1 is SEHNR while CDR2 is FQNEAQ. What the authors observed across the whole study: Direct clustering with F measure showed strong co-clustering of samples prepared in the same batch, prompting a batch-effect correction. Compared with controls, multiple sclerosis patients had significantly lower normalized Chao1 diversity, a finding suggesting substantial peripheral T-cell clonal expansion. Patients showed significantly higher frequencies than controls for five TRBV segments, among them TRBV5-6, TRBV5-1 and TRBV20-1. The control group was slightly older than the multiple sclerosis patient group.

The library was generated by PCR. Sequencer: Illumina HiSeq 2500. To reduce PCR and sequencing biases, unique molecular identifiers were built into the TCR beta cDNA libraries. Approximately 500,000 cDNA molecules were obtained per 1 to 10 million input T cells, so each molecule approximated one T cell. The patient libraries were prepared and sequenced using the same protocol as the earlier healthy control dataset. Within a given batch, samples were prepared together, multiplexed and sequenced on the same HiSeq lane. On the study's bioinformatics: Raw barcoded reads were processed with MIGEC, discarding single-read molecular identifier groups before consensus assembly and CDR3 extraction. Clonotype tables were post-analysed with VDJtools, normalizing diversity by down-sampling all datasets to the smallest sample size. Repertoire overlap clustering matched CDR3 amino acid but not nucleotide sequences to correct batch-related cross-sample contamination. The public reads were quality trimmed at Q25 with fastp and then assembled into clones with MiXCR by TCRdb, keeping productive beta chains. When rows share a CDR3 protein, they turn into one entry using the most common DNA and genes. The V and J calls and clone size are TCRdb's, not the authors'. Here the sample has 150,000 to 200,000 distinct CDR3 sequences; 30% occur a single time. Approximately 1.5% of the sample comes from the top ten.

The V and J segments used are TRBV7-9 and TRBJ1-3, with no D gene named confidently. Sequencing used blood. This TCR was recovered from a girl aged 10-17 years with multiple sclerosis. In nucleotide form, the sequence is TGTGCCAGCAGCTTCTCTGGAAACACCATATATTTT. It translates as CASSFSGNTIYF.